Listed below are T cell receptor beta chains from one sample, sequenced in a study of OX40 agonist ivuxolimab in advanced cancers. The protocol was immunoSEQ multiplex PCR, while the TCRdb copy is restricted to in-frame clones and leaves out a portion. The table shows about 50,000 clones, with roughly nine tenths occurring only once. The input for sequencing was CD4+ or CD8+ T cells sorted from blood, taken in a trial of the OX40 agonist ivuxolimab. Receptors originate from an adult with an advanced solid tumor such as melanoma, head and neck, liver or kidney cancer. The CDR3 runs from the conserved cysteine through the conserved F or W. D genes are given only for firm matches. The size entry is marked missing in some rows and otherwise reads once, few, many or a size class.

>.|TRBV27|.|TRBJ2-3
TGTGCCAGCAGTTTAAAAGATACGCAGTATTTT
CASSLKDTQYF
>.|TRBV27|.|TRBJ2-1
TGTGCCAGCAGTTTATCCTTGTACAATGAGCAGTTCTTC
CASSLSLYNEQFF
>TRBD1|TRBV19|.|TRBJ2-3
TGTGCCAGTAGTGGACGTCCCGGGACAGGGAGAGATACGCAGTATTTT
CASSGRPGTGRDTQYF
>.|TRBV19|.|TRBJ2-1
TGTGCCAGTACCGGGACAACCTACAATGAGCAGTTCTTC
CASTGTTYNEQFF
>.|TRBV27|.|TRBJ2-3
TGTGCCAGCAGTTTACTTAAAGGGGATACGCAGTATTTT
CASSLLKGDTQYF
>.|TRBV5-6|.|TRBJ2-1
TGTGCCAGCAGCGTCGTGAATGAGCAGTTCTTC
CASSVVNEQFF
>.|TRBV10-3|.|TRBJ2-1
TGTGCCATCAGTGATGAGGGGTGGGTTTACAATGAGCAGTTCTTC
CAISDEGWVYNEQFF
>.|TRBV28|.|TRBJ2-7
TGTGCCAGCAGTGAACAGAGATTTCCCTACGAGCAGTACTTC
CASSEQRFPYEQYF
>.|TRBV5-1|.|TRBJ1-4
TGCGCCAGCCGAGTTGGGACCCTAAGTATGACAACTAATGAAAAACTGTTTTTT
CASRVGTLSMTTNEKLFF
>TRBD1|TRBV11-2|once|TRBJ1-1
TGTGCCAGCAGCACGGGACAGAGGACTGAAGCTTTCTTT
CASSTGQRTEAFF
>.|TRBV9|.|TRBJ1-1
TGTGCCAGCAGCGTAGAAGGAGAGGGCACTGAAGCTTTCTTT
CASSVEGEGTEAFF
>TRBD2|TRBV14|.|TRBJ2-3
TGTGCCAGCAGCCCACTACTAGCGGGAGAGACAGATACGCAGTATTTT
CASSPLLAGETDTQYF
>.|TRBV10-1|.|TRBJ2-1
TGCGCCAGCAGTGAGCAGGGCTGGATTGGGGAGCAGTTCTTC
CASSEQGWIGEQFF
>.|TRBV2|once|TRBJ1-1
TGTGCCAGCAGTGAGGGTGGAGAGAGGCTATACACTGAAGCTTTCTTT
CASSEGGERLYTEAFF
>.|TRBV9|.|TRBJ1-1
TGTGCCAGCAGCGGTCTAGACAGTATTTTTTCCACTGAAGCTTTCTTT
CASSGLDSIFSTEAFF
>TRBD2|TRBV27|.|TRBJ2-5
TGTGCCAGCAGTCGAGAACCGGGACTAGCGAATTCCCAAGAGACCCAGTACTTC
CASSREPGLANSQETQYF
>.|TRBV5-1|.|TRBJ2-1
TGCGCCAGCAGGCCGGCAGGGAATGAGCAGTTCTTC
CASRPAGNEQFF
>TRBD1|TRBV2|few|TRBJ1-5
TGTGCCAGCACCGAGGGACAGAGCAATCAGCCCCAGCATTTT
CASTEGQSNQPQHF
>TRBD2|TRBV19|.|TRBJ2-2
TGTGCCAGTAGTATTATAGCGGGGGTCGCGAACACCGGGGAGCTGTTTTTT
CASSIIAGVANTGELFF